Listed below are T cell receptor beta chains from one sample, sequenced in a study of Graves' ophthalmopathy and Graves' hyperthyroidism. Each CDR3 protein gets one entry after TCRdb re-called the multiplex PCR reads with MiXCR. The table shows about 240,000 distinct CDR3 sequences, with 45% occurring only once. The sequencing sample was made of peripheral blood. Receptor source: an adult man with Graves' ophthalmopathy. The CDR3 runs from the conserved cysteine through the conserved F or W. Each record gives: D gene, J gene, clone size, V gene, CDR3 protein, CDR3 DNA. A D gene is named only where the DNA matches it firmly. For some rows the clone size is stated as once, few or many, or as a class when expanded; others skip it.

>TRBD1|TRBJ2-7|.|TRBV7-9
CASSLGTGFSEQYF
TGTGCCAGCAGCCTCGGGACAGGGTTTTCGGAGCAGTACTTC
>TRBD1|TRBJ2-2|.|TRBV19
CASRSADRVRTGELFF
TGTGCTAGTAGATCCGCGGACAGGGTGAGGACCGGGGAGCTGTTTTTT
>.|TRBJ2-2|.|TRBV24-1
CATSGQFANTGELFF
TGTGCCACCAGTGGGCAGTTCGCGAACACCGGGGAGCTGTTTTTT
>.|TRBJ1-5|few|TRBV2
CASSDEVGQPQHF
TGTGCCAGCAGTGATGAGGTCGGTCAGCCCCAGCATTTT
>TRBD1|TRBJ2-7|.|TRBV7-9
CASSAYRGRYEQYF
TGTGCCAGCAGCGCCTACAGGGGGCGGTACGAGCAGTACTTC
>.|TRBJ1-2|.|TRBV29-1
CSVELPNSNYGYTF
TGCAGCGTTGAATTGCCGAATTCTAACTATGGCTACACCTTC
>.|TRBJ1-3|.|TRBV6-5
CAVRPGAESGNTIYF
TGTGCCGTCCGGCCCGGGGCTGAGTCTGGAAACACCATATATTTT
>TRBD2|TRBJ2-3|.|TRBV19
CASSGLAGGPGTDTQYF
TGTGCCAGCAGCGGACTAGCGGGGGGGCCCGGCACAGATACGCAGTATTTT
>.|TRBJ2-2|.|TRBV24-1
CATSDPDRSNTGELFF
TGTGCCACCAGTGACCCCGACCGATCGAACACCGGGGAGCTGTTTTTT
>TRBD2|TRBJ2-1|few|TRBV24-1
CATSVTGGYNEQFF
TGTGCCACCAGTGTAACGGGAGGATACAATGAGCAGTTCTTC
>.|TRBJ1-3|.|TRBV12-3/TRBV12-4
CASSSRMLGGNTIYF
TGTGCCAGCAGTTCAAGAATGCTGGGTGGAAACACCATATATTTT
>.|TRBJ2-7|.|TRBV28
CASRAGGPNEQYF
TGTGCCAGCAGGGCAGGGGGGCCAAACGAGCAGTACTTC
>.|TRBJ2-5|.|TRBV11-3
CASSPWDHETQYF
TGTGCCAGCAGCCCATGGGATCACGAGACCCAGTACTTC
>.|TRBJ1-1|many|TRBV11-3
CASSVTLTVPEAFF
TGTGCCAGCAGCGTGACCCTGACAGTTCCTGAAGCTTTCTTT
>TRBD1|TRBJ1-5|few|TRBV7-3
CASIINAGDRNNQPQHF
TGTGCCAGCATTATTAACGCCGGGGACAGGAACAATCAGCCCCAGCATTTT
>TRBD1|TRBJ2-7|few|TRBV20-1
CSAPHRDSYEQYF
TGCAGTGCGCCTCACCGGGACAGCTACGAGCAGTACTTC
>.|TRBJ1-1|once|TRBV7-9
CASSLTAGTEAFF
TGTGCCAGCAGCTTAACAGCGGGGACTGAAGCTTTCTTT
>.|TRBJ1-5|.|TRBV19
CASRDTLNQPQHF
TGTGCCAGTCGGGACACCCTCAATCAGCCCCAGCATTTT
>.|TRBJ2-7|few|TRBV27
CASSSQGPLYEQYF
TGTGCCAGCAGTTCACAGGGACCCCTCTACGAGCAGTACTTC
>TRBD1|TRBJ2-7|many|TRBV2
CASRGTGGEQYF
TGTGCCAGCAGGGGGACAGGGGGCGAGCAGTACTTC
>.|TRBJ2-2|.|TRBV9
CASSVGGSQGDPNTGELFF
TGTGCCAGCAGCGTAGGGGGTTCCCAGGGCGACCCGAACACCGGGGAGCTGTTTTTT
>.|TRBJ2-7|.|TRBV7-9
CASSQQGIGYEQYF
TGTGCCAGCAGCCAACAGGGCATCGGCTACGAGCAGTACTTC